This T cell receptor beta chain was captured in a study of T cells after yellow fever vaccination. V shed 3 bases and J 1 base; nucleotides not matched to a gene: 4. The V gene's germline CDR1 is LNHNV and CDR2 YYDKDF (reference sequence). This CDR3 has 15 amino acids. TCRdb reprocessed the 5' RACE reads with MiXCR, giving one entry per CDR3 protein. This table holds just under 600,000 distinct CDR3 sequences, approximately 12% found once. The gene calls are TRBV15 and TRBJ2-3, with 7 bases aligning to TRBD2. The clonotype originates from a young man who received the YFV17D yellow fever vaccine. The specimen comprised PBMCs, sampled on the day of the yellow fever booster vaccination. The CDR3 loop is CATSSWRERTDTQYF. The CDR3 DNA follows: TGTGCCACCAGCAGCTGGCGGGAGCGCACAGATACGCAGTATTTT.